A selection of T cell receptor beta chains follows, all from one sample in a study of blood T cells in healthy people across ages. TCRdb recomputed calls from the 5' RACE reads with MiXCR, one row per CDR3 protein. Seen here are some 710,000 distinct CDR3 sequences, around half observed once, and the top ten hold 18%. Sequencing was performed on blood. These receptors all stem from a man aged 80 or over in good health. Both conserved end residues are part of each CDR3. Each record gives: V gene, J gene, CDR3 length, D gene, clone size, CDR3 DNA, CDR3 protein. D genes are given only for firm matches. Clone size is stated in some rows and not others, as once, few, many or a class when expanded.

>TRBV5-1|TRBJ2-1|15|.|.
TGCGCCAGCAGCGATACTAGCAGGCTTTACAATGAGCAGTTCTTC
CASSDTSRLYNEQFF
>TRBV20-1|TRBJ1-2|14|TRBD1|.
TGCAGTGCCAGGAGACAGGGCGAGTCCTATGGCTACACCTTC
CSARRQGESYGYTF
>TRBV9|TRBJ2-7|13|TRBD2|.
TGTGCCAGCAGCGATGGGACTACCTACGAGCAGTACTTC
CASSDGTTYEQYF
>TRBV20-1|TRBJ2-7|14|TRBD2|.
TGCAGTGCTTTCCTAGCGGGAGGTCGCTACGAGCAGTACTTC
CSAFLAGGRYEQYF
>TRBV20-1|TRBJ2-7|14|.|.
TGCAGTGCTAGAGATGTGCAGGTAACCTACGAGCAGTACTTC
CSARDVQVTYEQYF
>TRBV4-1|TRBJ2-3|15|.|.
TGCGCCAGCAGCCCCGGACTAACTAGCACAGATACGCAGTATTTT
CASSPGLTSTDTQYF
>TRBV2|TRBJ1-1|13|.|.
TGTGCCAGCAACCCCCCCGGGGGGACTGAAGCTTTCTTT
CASNPPGGTEAFF
>TRBV7-3|TRBJ2-1|13|TRBD2|.
TGTGCCAGCAGCTTAGGGACTAGCTCTGAGCAGTTCTTC
CASSLGTSSEQFF
>TRBV14|TRBJ2-1|14|.|.
TGTGCCAGCAGCCAAATCGCATCCTACAATGAGCAGTTCTTC
CASSQIASYNEQFF
>TRBV3-1|TRBJ2-5|16|TRBD2|few
TGTGCCAGCAGCCAAGGGCTAGCGGGAGGTCAAGAGACCCAGTACTTC
CASSQGLAGGQETQYF
>TRBV20-1|TRBJ2-7|14|.|.
TGCAGTGCTAGTCTAACAGCGTATTTCCACGAGCAGTACTTC
CSASLTAYFHEQYF
>TRBV20-1|TRBJ2-5|11|.|.
TGCAGTGCCGCAAACACGGCGACCCAGTACTTC
CSAANTATQYF
>TRBV11-2|TRBJ1-2|14|.|.
TGTGCCAGCAGCTTAGATCCAGATTATTATGGCTACACCTTC
CASSLDPDYYGYTF
>TRBV25-1|TRBJ1-4|17|TRBD1|.
TGTGCCAGCAGTGAATCATGGACAGGGGACCTTAATGAAAAACTGTTTTTT
CASSESWTGDLNEKLFF
>TRBV27|TRBJ2-6|16|.|.
TGTGCCAGCGCCTCAATTGTATACTCTGGGGCCAACGTCCTGACTTTC
CASASIVYSGANVLTF
>TRBV25-1|TRBJ2-7|12|.|many
TGTGCCAGCAGTGAAGGAAACTACGAGCAGTACTTC
CASSEGNYEQYF
>TRBV20-1|TRBJ2-3|14|TRBD2|.
TGCAGTGCTTGGAGCGGGGGGTACCCACTCACGCAGTATTTT
CSAWSGGYPLTQYF
>TRBV27|TRBJ1-1|14|.|.
TGTGCCAGCAGGCCGCGACAGTCGAACACTGAAGCTTTCTTT
CASRPRQSNTEAFF
>TRBV5-1|TRBJ2-1|13|TRBD1|few
TGCGCCAGCAGCGCACAGGGGCCCCATGAGCAGTTCTTC
CASSAQGPHEQFF
>TRBV7-2|TRBJ2-7|15|.|.
TGTGTCAGCAGCTCAGGGGGCGGGAGTGGGTACGAGCAGTACTTC
CVSSSGGGSGYEQYF
>TRBV12-3/TRBV12-4|TRBJ1-1|12|.|many
TGTGCCAGCAGCCTTCAGGGCACTGAAGCTTTCTTT
CASSLQGTEAFF
>TRBV5-1|TRBJ2-4|15|.|.
TGCGCCAGCAGCCCCAAGGAGACAGGGAGGAACATTCAGTACTTC
CASSPKETGRNIQYF
>TRBV7-2|TRBJ1-4|16|.|few
TGTGCCAGCAGCTCGGCGGGGGTTGCAACTAATGAAAAACTGTTTTTT
CASSSAGVATNEKLFF
>TRBV12-3/TRBV12-4|TRBJ2-1|17|.|.
TGTGCCGGCAATGAAGAGAGCTTCCCCAGCTCCTACAATGAGCAGTTCTTC
CAGNEESFPSSYNEQFF
>TRBV6-2/TRBV6-3|TRBJ2-7|13|.|few
TGTGCCAGCAGATGGGACTCTCTCTACGAGCAGTACTTC
CASRWDSLYEQYF
>TRBV20-1|TRBJ2-5|15|TRBD2|.
TGCAGTGCTAGTCCCCCTAGCGGGAGGGGTGAGACCCAGTACTTC
CSASPPSGRGETQYF
>TRBV15|TRBJ2-7|15|TRBD1|.
TGTGCCACCAGCATAAGGGGGCGTGGGAATTACGAGCAGTACTTC
CATSIRGRGNYEQYF